This entry concerns a single T cell receptor (beta chain). Its antigen is unknown. Other DNA sequences from this sample encode an identical CDR3 as well. This sample was taken from a study of T cell responses to AZD1222 COVID-19 vaccine. General study points: The sample set comprised mostly white British donors with more females, and clonal diversity was possibly underestimated. The study found Spike-specific TCR breadth and depth rose after two AZD1222 doses. Per reports, nearly half of all spike-specific TCRs target regions that are unmutated in variants. Every sample of the repertoires postdated the peak T cell response.

CDR1 and CDR2 (germline): LNHDA, SQIVND (reference sequence). This CDR3 is built from 15 residues. The V and J ends lost 1 base and 2 bases, in that order; junction bases with no gene match: 2. The method was immunoSEQ multiplex PCR; TCRdb's version includes in-frame clones alone and lacks a portion of them. The repertoire holds roughly 120,000 clones, with 70% to 90% as singletons. The chain uses TRBV19 and TRBJ1-2; 9 bases match TRBD1. The sequencing here drew on peripheral blood, taken on day 0 of MenACWY control vaccination. This TCR was recovered from an adult in good health. The CDR3: CASSIGGQGNYGYTF. For the CDR3, the DNA is TGTGCCAGTAGTATAGGCGGACAGGGGAACTATGGCTACACCTTC.